The 8 T cell receptor beta chains below all came from one sample that was sequenced in a study of blood T cell repertoires in COVID-19. Using immunoSEQ multiplex PCR, the repertoire was profiled, and TCRdb retains in-frame clones only, with some absent. Among some 110,000 clones listed, approximately 90% were seen once. Sequenced input: peripheral blood. These receptors originate from a human donor with active COVID-19. The donor label of this sample is uncertain.

This chain connects TRBV6-2 or TRBV6-3 to TRBJ2-7; unclear D gene. CDR3 length equals 11 residues. In germline, CDR1 is MNHEY, CDR2 SVGEGT. Between the trimmed V and J ends, which lost 4 bases and 6 bases, there was a span of 7 bases. The CDR3 coding sequence is TGTGCCAGCAGTTTGTCTTTCGAGCAGTACTTC. The encoded protein is CASSLSFEQYF.

The chain joins TRBV5-6 to TRBJ2-5; TRBD2 agrees at 7 bases. Germline assignment: CDR1 SGHDT and CDR2 YYEEEE. Trimming took 5 bases from V and 5 from J; bases not matched to a gene: 6. The CDR3 extends over 13 amino acids. The CDR3 sequence: CASSHWEGETQYF. The CDR3 DNA reads as TGTGCCAGCAGTCATTGGGAGGGGGAGACCCAGTACTTC. Supplemented by reference TRBV5-6 and TRBJ2-5, the full variable domain reads DAGVTQSPTHLIKTRGQQVTLRCSPKSGHDTVSWYQQALGQGPQFIFQYYEEEERQRGNFPDRFSGHQFPNYSSELNVNALLLGDSALYLCASSHWEGETQYFGPGTRLLVL.

The rearrangement joins TRBV20-1 to TRBJ2-7; TRBD2 aligns across 12 bases. This CDR3 has 15 residues. V gave up 3 bases and J gave up 3 bases; unmatched junction bases: 6. CDR1 and CDR2 (germline): DFQATT, SNEGSKA (reference sequence). CDR3 loop: CSASITSGGNYEQYF. DNA of the CDR3: TGCAGTGCTAGTATAACTAGCGGGGGGAACTACGAGCAGTACTTC.

The chain joins TRBV19 to TRBJ1-4; 9 bases match TRBD1. The germline gives CDR1 LNHDA, CDR2 SQIVND (reference sequence). CDR3 length equals 16 residues. V lost 6 bases, J lost 1 base, and 6 bases stayed unmatched. The CDR3 loop is CASRTGGALTNEKLFF. The CDR3 DNA reads as TGTGCCAGTAGAACAGGGGGCGCTTTAACTAATGAAAAACTGTTTTTT.

The chain joins TRBV27 to TRBJ2-7, with D tentatively TRBD1 (5 bases). CDR3 length equals 13 residues. The V gene lost 4 bases and the J gene lost 1 base, with 8 bases spanning the gap. Germline V lookup: CDR1 MNHEY, CDR2 SMNVEV (reference sequence). DNA of the CDR3: TGTGCCAGCAGTTGGGCAGGGTCCTACGAGCAGTACTTC. Translated, it gives CASSWAGSYEQYF.

This clone has a single count. The chain couples TRBV7-9 to TRBJ2-1, with unresolved D. The CDR3 loop spans 15 amino acids. Germline V gene sequence: CDR1 SEHNR, CDR2 FQNEAQ (reference sequence). V lost 5 bases and J 6 bases, leaving 17 bases between the germline ends. CDR3 region: CASSPTLGFSNEQFF. CDR3 DNA sequence: TGTGCCAGCAGCCCCACTCTCGGGTTTAGCAATGAGCAGTTCTTC.

This chain links TRBV5-4 with TRBJ2-2; a possible D gene is TRBD1 (5 bases). This CDR3 region has 16 residues. V lost 4 bases and J 3 bases, leaving 16 bases between the germline ends. Germline CDR1 and CDR2: SGHNT and YYREEE (reference sequence). CDR3 amino acids: CASSPKRQGYTGELFF. DNA of the CDR3: TGTGCCAGCAGCCCTAAAAGGCAGGGTTACACCGGGGAGCTGTTTTTT.

This clone appeared once. This chain uses TRBV7-9 with TRBJ2-3; D may be TRBD2 (5 bases). This CDR3 comprises 17 residues. Trimming pared 4 bases from V and 2 bases from J, leaving 19 bases between. Germline V CDR1 and CDR2: SEHNR, FQNEAQ (reference sequence). Written as DNA, the CDR3 is TGTGCCAGCAGCTACGAAATAACCCGGGAAAACACAGATACGCAGTATTTT. It is translated as CASSYEITRENTDTQYF.